One sample yielded the 2 T cell receptor beta chains listed below, sequenced in a study of blood T cell repertoires in COVID-19. TCRdb keeps only in-frame clones here, not all; method: immunoSEQ multiplex PCR. The sample lists 130,000 or so clones, about 80% seen once, with 12% in the top ten. Sequencing was carried out using peripheral blood. The receptors here all came from a woman aged 60-75 years with acute or convalescent COVID-19.

V is TRBV4-1 and J is TRBJ2-3; 16 bases fit TRBD2. Germline lookup yields CDR1 MGHRA and CDR2 YSYEKL. This CDR3 spans 19 amino acids. V lost 7 bases and J lost 1; bases outside the gene matches: 11. CDR3 sequence (DNA): TGCGCCAGCATGGCAGTGGGACTAGCGGGGGGGCCGGGCACAGATACGCAGTATTTT. This translates into CASMAVGLAGGPGTDTQYF.

CDR3 in DNA: TGTGCCAGCAGCTTAGATCCGGGGAGCGGAAACACCATATATTTT. It codes for CASSLDPGSGNTIYF. The V gene is TRBV11-2, the J gene TRBJ1-3, with no clear D. Germline V gives CDR1 SGHAT, CDR2 FQNNGV. V was clipped by 0 bases and J by 4 bases, with 10 bases between them. The CDR3 is 15 residues long.